The 10 T cell receptor beta chains in this list originate from one sample, sequenced in a study of cytomegalovirus exposure and HLA in healthy donors. Researchers ran the PCR with 60 Vbeta and 13 Jbeta primers. Clones were read by immunoSEQ multiplex PCR, and TCRdb kept only the in-frame ones, dropping some. This sample has approximately 200,000 clones, with 65% to 90% found just once. The sequencing input was PBMCs. These receptors came from a girl under 18 in good health and CMV-seronegative.

The chain is built from TRBV7-9 and TRBJ1-2, with D possibly TRBD1 on 6 matching bases. Looked up from germline, CDR1 is SEHNR and CDR2 is FQNEAQ (reference sequence). The CDR3 has 19 amino acids. Trimming left V 5 bases short and J 6 bases short, with 31 bases between. CDR3 in amino acids: CASSPINRSGAPGADGYTF. The CDR3 nucleotides read TGTGCCAGCAGCCCTATAAACCGATCTGGGGCCCCAGGGGCGGATGGCTACACCTTC.

This chain connects TRBV27 to TRBJ2-1, with D perhaps matching TRBD2 (6 bases). The CDR3 has 14 residues. V was clipped by 7 bases and J by 6 bases, with 16 bases between them. Germline V gene lookup returns CDR1 MNHEY and CDR2 SMNVEV (reference sequence). The CDR3 is CASTTSPSTNEQFF. CDR3 DNA sequence: TGTGCCAGCACCACTAGCCCATCAACCAATGAGCAGTTCTTC.

The gene calls are TRBV29-1 and TRBJ1-4, with 9 nucleotides matching TRBD1. The germline gives CDR1 SQVTM, CDR2 ANQGSEA. V was clipped by 6 bases and J by 8 bases; unmatched bases: 13. The CDR3 has 15 residues. CDR3 nucleotides: TGCAGCGTCGAGCGGACAGGGGCGAGGGGGGAAAAACTGTTTTTT. Amino acid sequence: CSVERTGARGEKLFF.

The V and J genes are TRBV6-1 and TRBJ1-1; TRBD1 aligns across 9 bases. V shed 4 bases and J 2 bases; nucleotides not matched to a gene: 5. The CDR3 covers 15 residues. Germline V gene sequence: CDR1 MNHNS, CDR2 SASEGT. The CDR3, as DNA: TGTGCCAGCAGTGCCCAGGGACAGGGCAACACTGAAGCTTTCTTT. It encodes CASSAQGQGNTEAFF.

This clone was recorded once. V usage is TRBV7-3 and J usage is TRBJ1-1; D gene uncertain. The germline V gene encodes CDR1 SGHTA and CDR2 FQGTGA. Trimming took 0 bases from V and 8 from J, leaving 13 bases between them. There are 14 residues in the CDR3. The CDR3, as DNA: TGTGCCAGCAGCTTAACGGTTAATGCAGAAGAAGCTTTCTTT. Amino acid sequence: CASSLTVNAEEAFF.

This chain uses TRBV28 with TRBJ1-2; D gene ambiguous. Germline loops: CDR1 MDHEN, CDR2 SYDVKM. Trimming removed 7 bases at V and 5 bases at J, with 20 bases between. There are 15 residues in the CDR3. The CDR3 nucleotides are TGTGCCAGCACCTATGGACTCCGCGGGTTGTATGGCTACACCTTC. It encodes CASTYGLRGLYGYTF.

The chain recombines TRBV28 with TRBJ2-1; no firm D call. V lost 6 bases, J lost 6 bases, and 12 bases lay in between. CDR3 size: 13 residues. CDR1 and CDR2 (germline): MDHEN, SYDVKM. The CDR3 DNA reads as TGTGCCAGCAGGGTGGTAGCAACCAATGAGCAGTTCTTC. Its protein is CASRVVATNEQFF.

This clone was detected once. The chain uses TRBV15 and TRBJ2-7; a possible D gene is TRBD1 (6 bases). Germline assignment: CDR1 LNHNV and CDR2 YYDKDF (reference sequence). V lost 0 bases, J lost 7 bases, and 16 bases lay in between. The CDR3 sequence is 15 residues long. CDR3 protein: CATSRDIQGPLEQYF. Written as DNA, the CDR3 is TGTGCCACCAGCAGAGATATACAGGGACCCCTGGAGCAGTACTTC.

V and J are TRBV27 and TRBJ2-7; a weak D match, TRBD1 (5 bases). Germline V gene data show CDR1 as MNHEY and CDR2 as SMNVEV (reference sequence). Between the trimmed V and J ends, which lost 4 bases and 3 bases, there was a span of 13 bases. The CDR3 is 14 residues long. The CDR3 loop is CASSSPDKFYEQYF. The CDR3 bases are TGTGCCAGCAGTTCACCGGACAAGTTCTACGAGCAGTACTTC.

The chain couples TRBV7-6 to TRBJ2-5; D is unclear. The germline CDR1 and CDR2 sequences are SGHVS and FNYEAQ. This CDR3 contains 14 residues. V was trimmed by 8 bases and J by 2 bases, leaving 15 bases between them. Here the CDR3 DNA reads TGTGCCAGCGTGTCCCTGAGCGCGCAAGAGACCCAGTACTTC. Amino acids: CASVSLSAQETQYF.